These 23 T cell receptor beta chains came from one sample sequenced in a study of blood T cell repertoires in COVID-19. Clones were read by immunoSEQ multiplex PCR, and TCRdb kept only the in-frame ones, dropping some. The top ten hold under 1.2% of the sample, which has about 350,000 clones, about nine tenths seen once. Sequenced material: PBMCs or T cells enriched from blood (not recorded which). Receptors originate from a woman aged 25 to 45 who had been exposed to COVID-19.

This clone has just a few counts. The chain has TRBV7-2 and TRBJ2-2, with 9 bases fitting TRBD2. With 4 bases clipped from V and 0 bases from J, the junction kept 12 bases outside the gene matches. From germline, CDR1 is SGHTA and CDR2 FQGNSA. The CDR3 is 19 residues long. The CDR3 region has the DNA TGTGCCAGCAGCTCCCGGACTAGCGACACGTTCGCGAACACCGGGGAGCTGTTTTTT. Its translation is CASSSRTSDTFANTGELFF. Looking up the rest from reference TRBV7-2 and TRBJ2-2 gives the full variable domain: GAGVSQSPSNKVTEKGKDVELRCDPISGHTALYWYRQSLGQGLEFLIYFQGNSAPDKSGLPSDRFSAERTGGSVSTLTIQRTQQEDSAVYLCASSSRTSDTFANTGELFFGEGSRLTVL.

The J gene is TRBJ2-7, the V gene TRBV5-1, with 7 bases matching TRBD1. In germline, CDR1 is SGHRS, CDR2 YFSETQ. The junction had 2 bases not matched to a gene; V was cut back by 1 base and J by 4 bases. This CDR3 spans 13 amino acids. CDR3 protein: CASSLRQGYEQYF. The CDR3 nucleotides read TGCGCCAGCAGCTTGAGACAGGGTTACGAGCAGTACTTC.

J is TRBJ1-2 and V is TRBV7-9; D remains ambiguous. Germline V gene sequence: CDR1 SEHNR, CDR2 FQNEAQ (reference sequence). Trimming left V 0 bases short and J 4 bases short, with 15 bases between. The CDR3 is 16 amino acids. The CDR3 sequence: CASSLASGVGRYGYTF. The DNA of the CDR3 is TGTGCCAGCAGCTTAGCAAGCGGGGTCGGACGCTATGGCTACACCTTC.

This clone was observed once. This CDR3 is CASSQGLVETQYF. CDR3 bases: TGTGCCAGCAGCCAAGGGCTAGTAGAGACCCAGTACTTC. The J gene is TRBJ2-5, the V gene TRBV14; the D is unclear. This CDR3 has 13 residues. The germline V gene encodes CDR1 SGHDN and CDR2 FVKESK. V lost 1 base and J 4 bases, leaving 7 bases between the germline ends.

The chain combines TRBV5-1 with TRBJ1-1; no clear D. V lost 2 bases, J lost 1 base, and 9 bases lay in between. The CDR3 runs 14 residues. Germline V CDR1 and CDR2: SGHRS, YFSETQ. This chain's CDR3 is CASSFSSGNTEAFF. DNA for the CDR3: TGCGCCAGCAGCTTTTCGTCGGGGAACACTGAAGCTTTCTTT. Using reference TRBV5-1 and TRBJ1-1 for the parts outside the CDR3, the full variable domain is KAGVTQTPRYLIKTRGQQVTLSCSPISGHRSVSWYQQTPGQGLQFLFEYFSETQRNKGNFPGRFSGRQFSNSRSEMNVSTLELGDSALYLCASSFSSGNTEAFFGQGTRLTVV.

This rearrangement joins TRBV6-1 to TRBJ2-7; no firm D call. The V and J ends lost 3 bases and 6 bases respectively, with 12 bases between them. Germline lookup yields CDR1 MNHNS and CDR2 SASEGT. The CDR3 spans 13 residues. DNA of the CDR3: TGTGCCAGCAGTGAGTATACTGTTCGCGAGCAGTACTTC. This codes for CASSEYTVREQYF.

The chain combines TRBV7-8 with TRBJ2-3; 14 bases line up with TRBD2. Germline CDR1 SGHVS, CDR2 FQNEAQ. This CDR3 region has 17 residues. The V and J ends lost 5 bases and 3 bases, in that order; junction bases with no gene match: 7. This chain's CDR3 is CASSPLTSGRATDTQYF. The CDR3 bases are TGTGCCAGCAGCCCTTTGACTAGCGGGAGGGCGACAGATACGCAGTATTTT.

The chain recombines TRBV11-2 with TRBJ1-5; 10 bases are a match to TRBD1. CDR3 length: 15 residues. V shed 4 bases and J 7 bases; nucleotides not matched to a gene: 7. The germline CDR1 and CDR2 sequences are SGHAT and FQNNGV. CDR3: CASSSRGTGEQPQHF. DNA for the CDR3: TGTGCCAGCAGCTCAAGGGGGACAGGGGAGCAGCCCCAGCATTTT.

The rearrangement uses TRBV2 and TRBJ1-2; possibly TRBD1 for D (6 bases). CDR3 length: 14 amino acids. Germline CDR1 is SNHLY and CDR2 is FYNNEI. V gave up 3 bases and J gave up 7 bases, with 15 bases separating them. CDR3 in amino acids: CASSEGRGIGGYTF. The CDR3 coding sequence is TGTGCCAGCAGTGAGGGCAGGGGAATAGGTGGCTACACCTTC.

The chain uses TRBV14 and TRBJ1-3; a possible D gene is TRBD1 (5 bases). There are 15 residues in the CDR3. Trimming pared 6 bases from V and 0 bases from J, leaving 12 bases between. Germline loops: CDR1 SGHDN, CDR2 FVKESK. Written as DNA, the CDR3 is TGTGCCAGCAGACTGGGGGGGAGCTCTGGAAACACCATATATTTT. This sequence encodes CASRLGGSSGNTIYF. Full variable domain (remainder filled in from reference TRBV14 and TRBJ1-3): EAGVTQFPSHSVIEKGQTVTLRCDPISGHDNLYWYRRVMGKEIKFLLHFVKESKQDESGMPNNRFLAERTGGTYSTLKVQPAELEDSGVYFCASRLGGSSGNTIYFGEGSWLTVV.

The chain's CDR3 is CASRERGSTYGYTF. CDR3 nucleotides: TGTGCCAGCAGAGAAAGGGGGAGCACTTATGGCTACACCTTC. V and J are TRBV2 and TRBJ1-2; perhaps TRBD1 as D (6 bases). Trimming left V 6 bases short and J 5 bases short, with 16 bases between. This CDR3 has 14 amino acids. Germline-derived CDR1 and CDR2 are SNHLY and FYNNEI.

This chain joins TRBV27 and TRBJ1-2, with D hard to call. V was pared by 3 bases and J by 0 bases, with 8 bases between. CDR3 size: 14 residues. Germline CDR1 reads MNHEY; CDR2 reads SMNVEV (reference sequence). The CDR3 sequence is CASSLSYSNYGYTF. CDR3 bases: TGTGCCAGCAGTTTGTCGTATTCTAACTATGGCTACACCTTC.

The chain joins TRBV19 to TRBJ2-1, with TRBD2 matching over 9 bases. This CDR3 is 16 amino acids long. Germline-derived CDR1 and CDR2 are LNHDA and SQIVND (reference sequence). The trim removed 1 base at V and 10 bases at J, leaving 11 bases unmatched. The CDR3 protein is CASSIGFAGGIEEQFF. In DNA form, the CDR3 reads TGTGCCAGTAGTATAGGGTTTGCGGGAGGGATTGAGGAGCAGTTCTTC.

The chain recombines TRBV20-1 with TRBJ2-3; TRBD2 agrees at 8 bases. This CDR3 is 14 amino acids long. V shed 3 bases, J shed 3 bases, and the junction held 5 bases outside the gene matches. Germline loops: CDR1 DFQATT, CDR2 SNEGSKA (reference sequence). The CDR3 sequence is CSASKSSGTDTQYF. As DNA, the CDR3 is TGCAGTGCTAGTAAGTCTAGCGGGACAGATACGCAGTATTTT.

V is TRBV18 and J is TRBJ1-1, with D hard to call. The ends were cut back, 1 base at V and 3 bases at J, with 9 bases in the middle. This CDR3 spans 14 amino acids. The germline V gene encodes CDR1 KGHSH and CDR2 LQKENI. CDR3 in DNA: TGTGCCAGCTCACCACGTCGGGTCGACACTGAAGCTTTCTTT. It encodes CASSPRRVDTEAFF.

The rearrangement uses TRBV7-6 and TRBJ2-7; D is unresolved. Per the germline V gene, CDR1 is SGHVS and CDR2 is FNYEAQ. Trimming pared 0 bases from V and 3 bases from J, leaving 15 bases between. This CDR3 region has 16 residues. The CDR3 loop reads CASSLAFGSSIYEQYF. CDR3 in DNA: TGTGCCAGCAGCTTAGCCTTTGGTAGCAGCATCTACGAGCAGTACTTC.

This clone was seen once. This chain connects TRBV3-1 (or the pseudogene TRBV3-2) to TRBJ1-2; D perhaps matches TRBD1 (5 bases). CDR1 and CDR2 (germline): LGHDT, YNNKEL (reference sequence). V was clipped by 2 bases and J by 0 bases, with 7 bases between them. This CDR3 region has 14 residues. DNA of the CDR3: TGTGCCAGCAGCCAATGGGGGGCTAACTATGGCTACACCTTC. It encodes CASSQWGANYGYTF.

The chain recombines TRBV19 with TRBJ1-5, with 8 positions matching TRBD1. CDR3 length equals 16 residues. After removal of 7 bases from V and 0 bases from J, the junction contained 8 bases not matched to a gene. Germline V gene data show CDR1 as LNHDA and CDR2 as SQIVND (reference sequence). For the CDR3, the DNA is TGTGCCAGTAACAGGGGGACTTCTTATAGCAATCAGCCCCAGCATTTT. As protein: CASNRGTSYSNQPQHF.

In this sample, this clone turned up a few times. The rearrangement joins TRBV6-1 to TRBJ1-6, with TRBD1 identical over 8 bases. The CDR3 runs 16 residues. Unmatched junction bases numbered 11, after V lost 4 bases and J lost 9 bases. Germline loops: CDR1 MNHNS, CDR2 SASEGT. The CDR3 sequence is CASSVSPGQVSSPLHF. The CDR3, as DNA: TGTGCCAGCAGTGTTAGTCCGGGACAGGTTTCTTCACCCCTCCACTTT.

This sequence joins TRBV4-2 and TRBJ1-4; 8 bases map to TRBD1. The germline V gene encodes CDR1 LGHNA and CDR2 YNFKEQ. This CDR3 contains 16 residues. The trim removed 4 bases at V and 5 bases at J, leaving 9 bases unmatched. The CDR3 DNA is TGTGCCAGCAGCCCCCCCTCCGGACAGGGAAATGAAAAACTGTTTTTT. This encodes CASSPPSGQGNEKLFF.

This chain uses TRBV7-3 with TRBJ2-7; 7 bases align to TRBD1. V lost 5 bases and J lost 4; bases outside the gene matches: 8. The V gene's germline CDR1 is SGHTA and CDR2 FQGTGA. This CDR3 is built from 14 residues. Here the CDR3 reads CASSRDRDSYEQYF. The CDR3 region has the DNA TGTGCCAGCAGCCGAGACAGGGATTCTTACGAGCAGTACTTC.

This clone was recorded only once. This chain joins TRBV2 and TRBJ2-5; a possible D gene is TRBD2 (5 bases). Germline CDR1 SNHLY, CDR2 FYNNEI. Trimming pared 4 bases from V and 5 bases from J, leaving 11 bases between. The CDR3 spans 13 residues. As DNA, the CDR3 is TGTGCCAGCAGTGGTCGGGGTCGCGAGACCCAGTACTTC. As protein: CASSGRGRETQYF.

DNA of the CDR3: TGTGCCACCAGCAGAGAGGACAGGGGAAATTCACCCCTCCACTTT. Translated: CATSREDRGNSPLHF. V is TRBV15 and J is TRBJ1-6; 9 bases are a match to TRBD1. V was pared by 0 bases and J by 7 bases, with 1 base of the junction left unmatched. CDR1 and CDR2 from the germline V gene are LNHNV and YYDKDF (reference sequence). The CDR3 is 15 residues long.